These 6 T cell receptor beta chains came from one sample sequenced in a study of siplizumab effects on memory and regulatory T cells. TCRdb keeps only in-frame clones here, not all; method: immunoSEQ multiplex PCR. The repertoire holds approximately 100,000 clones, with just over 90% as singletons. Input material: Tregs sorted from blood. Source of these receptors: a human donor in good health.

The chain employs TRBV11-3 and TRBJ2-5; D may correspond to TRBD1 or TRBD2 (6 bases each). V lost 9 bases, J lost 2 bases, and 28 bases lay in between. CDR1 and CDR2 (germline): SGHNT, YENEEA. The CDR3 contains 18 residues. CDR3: CARPARGQLGIHQETQYF. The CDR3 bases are TGTGCCAGACCCGCACGGGGGCAGCTGGGCATTCATCAAGAGACCCAGTACTTC.

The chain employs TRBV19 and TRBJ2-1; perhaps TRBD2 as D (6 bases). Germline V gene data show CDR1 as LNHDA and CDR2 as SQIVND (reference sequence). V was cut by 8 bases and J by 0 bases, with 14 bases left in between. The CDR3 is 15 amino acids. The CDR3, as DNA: TGTGCCAGTTCGAGCGGGCTTGGCTCCTACAATGAGCAGTTCTTC. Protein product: CASSSGLGSYNEQFF.

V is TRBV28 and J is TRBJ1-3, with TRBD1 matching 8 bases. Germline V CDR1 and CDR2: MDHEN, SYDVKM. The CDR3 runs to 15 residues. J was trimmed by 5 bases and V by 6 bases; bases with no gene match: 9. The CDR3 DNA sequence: TGTGCCAGCAGCAAACGGACAGGGTTAAGAAACACCATATATTTT. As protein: CASSKRTGLRNTIYF.

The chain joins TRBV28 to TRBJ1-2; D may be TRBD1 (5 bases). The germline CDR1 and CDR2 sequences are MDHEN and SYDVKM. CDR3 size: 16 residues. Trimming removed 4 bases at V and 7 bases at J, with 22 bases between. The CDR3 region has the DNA TGTGCCAGCAGTTCTCTTCCCAGGGTTTTTAGATTTGGCTACACCTTC. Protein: CASSSLPRVFRFGYTF.

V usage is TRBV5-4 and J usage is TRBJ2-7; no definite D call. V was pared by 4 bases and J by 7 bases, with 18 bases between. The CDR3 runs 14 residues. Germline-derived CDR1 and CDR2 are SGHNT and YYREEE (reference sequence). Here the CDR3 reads CASSPTVSSREQYF. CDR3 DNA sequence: TGTGCCAGCAGCCCCACGGTATCGTCGAGGGAGCAGTACTTC.

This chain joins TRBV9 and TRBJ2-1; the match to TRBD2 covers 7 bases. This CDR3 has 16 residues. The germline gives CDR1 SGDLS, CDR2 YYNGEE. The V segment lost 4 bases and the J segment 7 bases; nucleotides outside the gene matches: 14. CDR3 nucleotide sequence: TGTGCCAGCAGCTTAACTAGCGCCCTGAATGGAAATGAGCAGTTCTTC. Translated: CASSLTSALNGNEQFF.